This is a list of T cell receptor beta chains from one sample in a study of cytomegalovirus exposure and HLA in healthy donors. Some clones are missing from TCRdb's copy, which holds only in-frame ones; the method was immunoSEQ multiplex PCR. The repertoire holds some 130,000 clones, roughly 9.7% seen once, with less than 2% in the top ten. The specimen was PBMCs. The receptors were sampled from a man aged 50 to 60 in good health and CMV-seronegative. Each CDR3 is given with its conserved first and last residue. Each record gives: clone size, V gene, D gene, CDR3 length, J gene, CDR3 protein, CDR3 DNA. D genes are given only for firm matches. Clone size is given for some rows only: seen once, a few or many times, or a class if the clone is expanded.

clone size: few
V gene: TRBV28
D gene: TRBD2
CDR3 length: 15
J gene: TRBJ2-1
CDR3 protein: CASFGLAGGGNEQFF
CDR3 DNA: TGTGCCAGCTTTGGACTAGCGGGAGGGGGTAATGAGCAGTTCTTC

clone size: few
V gene: TRBV30
D gene: NA
CDR3 length: 14
J gene: TRBJ2-1
CDR3 protein: CAWSRGSVYNEQFF
CDR3 DNA: TGTGCCTGGAGTAGAGGTAGCGTTTACAATGAGCAGTTCTTC

clone size: few
V gene: TRBV30
D gene: NA
CDR3 length: 14
J gene: TRBJ2-7
CDR3 protein: CAWGRGLSSYEQYF
CDR3 DNA: TGTGCCTGGGGGCGGGGTCTAAGCTCCTACGAGCAGTACTTC

clone size: few
V gene: TRBV6-5
D gene: NA
CDR3 length: 14
J gene: TRBJ1-1
CDR3 protein: CASSYSGQYREAFF
CDR3 DNA: TGTGCCAGCAGTTACTCTGGACAGTATCGAGAAGCTTTCTTT

clone size: NA
V gene: TRBV4-1
D gene: NA
CDR3 length: 17
J gene: TRBJ2-3
CDR3 protein: CASSPPTPGLSTDTQYF
CDR3 DNA: TGCGCCAGCAGCCCCCCAACCCCGGGACTGAGCACAGATACGCAGTATTTT

clone size: few
V gene: TRBV5-1
D gene: TRBD1
CDR3 length: 15
J gene: TRBJ2-7
CDR3 protein: CASSLGGGEGREQYF
CDR3 DNA: TGCGCCAGCAGCTTAGGGGGCGGAGAAGGAAGAGAGCAGTACTTC

clone size: few
V gene: TRBV7-9
D gene: TRBD1
CDR3 length: 13
J gene: TRBJ1-1
CDR3 protein: CASSLVTGFEAFF
CDR3 DNA: TGTGCCAGCAGCTTAGTGACAGGGTTTGAAGCTTTCTTT

clone size: NA
V gene: TRBV5-1
D gene: TRBD1
CDR3 length: 14
J gene: TRBJ2-3
CDR3 protein: CASSSGTVTDTQYF
CDR3 DNA: TGCGCCAGCAGCTCGGGGACAGTCACAGATACGCAGTATTTT

clone size: few
V gene: TRBV29-1
D gene: NA
CDR3 length: 15
J gene: TRBJ2-1
CDR3 protein: CSVVGRSGPYNEQFF
CDR3 DNA: TGCAGCGTTGTAGGTAGGAGCGGTCCCTACAATGAGCAGTTCTTC

clone size: few
V gene: TRBV13
D gene: NA
CDR3 length: 15
J gene: TRBJ2-5
CDR3 protein: CASSPMNRVQETQYF
CDR3 DNA: TGTGCCAGCAGCCCGATGAACAGGGTACAAGAGACCCAGTACTTC

clone size: few
V gene: TRBV6-1
D gene: TRBD1
CDR3 length: 15
J gene: TRBJ2-3
CDR3 protein: CASSERQGSTDTQYF
CDR3 DNA: TGTGCCAGCAGTGAAAGACAGGGGAGTACAGATACGCAGTATTTT

clone size: few
V gene: TRBV28
D gene: NA
CDR3 length: 14
J gene: TRBJ1-2
CDR3 protein: CASSLGFSGYGYTF
CDR3 DNA: TGTGCCAGCAGTTTAGGGTTTTCGGGGTATGGCTACACCTTC

clone size: NA
V gene: TRBV27
D gene: TRBD1
CDR3 length: 13
J gene: TRBJ1-5
CDR3 protein: CASRGTGREPQHF
CDR3 DNA: TGTGCCAGCAGAGGGACAGGAAGAGAGCCCCAGCATTTT

clone size: NA
V gene: TRBV19
D gene: NA
CDR3 length: 16
J gene: TRBJ1-2
CDR3 protein: CASSPPGREQVDGYTF
CDR3 DNA: TGTGCCAGTAGTCCTCCCGGAAGGGAGCAGGTCGATGGCTACACCTTC

clone size: NA
V gene: TRBV5-1
D gene: TRBD1
CDR3 length: 15
J gene: TRBJ1-4
CDR3 protein: CASSLWTGVQEKLFF
CDR3 DNA: TGCGCCAGCAGCTTGTGGACAGGGGTTCAGGAAAAACTGTTTTTT

clone size: few
V gene: TRBV10-2
D gene: TRBD2
CDR3 length: 16
J gene: TRBJ2-3
CDR3 protein: CASKRTSGGLIDTQYF
CDR3 DNA: TGCGCCAGCAAGAGGACTAGCGGGGGGTTAATAGATACGCAGTATTTT

clone size: NA
V gene: TRBV9
D gene: TRBD2
CDR3 length: 14
J gene: TRBJ2-1
CDR3 protein: CASSAGGSNNEQFF
CDR3 DNA: TGTGCCAGCAGCGCCGGGGGGTCGAACAATGAGCAGTTCTTC

clone size: NA
V gene: TRBV19
D gene: TRBD2
CDR3 length: 16
J gene: TRBJ2-2
CDR3 protein: CASSIGGGGRAGELFF
CDR3 DNA: TGTGCCAGTAGTATAGGAGGTGGCGGGAGGGCCGGGGAGCTGTTTTTT

clone size: NA
V gene: TRBV5-4
D gene: TRBD2
CDR3 length: 15
J gene: TRBJ2-5
CDR3 protein: CASSHRTSGQETQYF
CDR3 DNA: TGTGCCAGCAGCCATCGGACTAGCGGACAAGAGACCCAGTACTTC

clone size: few
V gene: TRBV4-1
D gene: NA
CDR3 length: 15
J gene: TRBJ2-3
CDR3 protein: CASSPTTGSTDTQYF
CDR3 DNA: TGCGCCAGCAGCCCGACTACGGGGAGCACAGATACGCAGTATTTT

clone size: few
V gene: TRBV5-4
D gene: TRBD2
CDR3 length: 15
J gene: TRBJ2-1
CDR3 protein: CASSLTSGSYNEQFF
CDR3 DNA: TGTGCCAGCAGCCTAACTAGCGGGAGCTACAATGAGCAGTTCTTC

clone size: NA
V gene: TRBV18
D gene: TRBD2
CDR3 length: 15
J gene: TRBJ2-5
CDR3 protein: CASSPGLASQETQYF
CDR3 DNA: TGTGCCAGCTCACCGGGACTAGCCTCCCAAGAGACCCAGTACTTC

clone size: NA
V gene: TRBV5-1
D gene: NA
CDR3 length: 15
J gene: TRBJ1-6
CDR3 protein: CASRDATGRASPLHF
CDR3 DNA: TGCGCCAGCAGAGACGCCACAGGGAGAGCTTCACCCCTCCACTTT

clone size: NA
V gene: TRBV2
D gene: NA
CDR3 length: 14
J gene: TRBJ1-2
CDR3 protein: CASTRRGGYYGYTF
CDR3 DNA: TGTGCCAGCACCCGAAGGGGGGGCTACTATGGCTACACCTTC

clone size: few
V gene: TRBV6-5
D gene: TRBD1
CDR3 length: 15
J gene: TRBJ2-2
CDR3 protein: CASSLGQGNTGELFF
CDR3 DNA: TGTGCCAGCAGTTTGGGACAGGGTAACACCGGGGAGCTGTTTTTT

clone size: few
V gene: TRBV10-2
D gene: TRBD2
CDR3 length: 14
J gene: TRBJ2-1
CDR3 protein: CATSGTSKNNEQFF
CDR3 DNA: TGCGCCACTTCCGGGACTAGCAAGAACAATGAGCAGTTCTTC

clone size: few
V gene: TRBV5-1
D gene: NA
CDR3 length: 15
J gene: TRBJ1-6
CDR3 protein: CASSLDTPYNSPLHF
CDR3 DNA: TGCGCCAGCAGCTTGGACACCCCATATAATTCACCCCTCCACTTT

clone size: NA
V gene: TRBV2
D gene: TRBD1
CDR3 length: 14
J gene: TRBJ2-2
CDR3 protein: CASSGQGASGELFF
CDR3 DNA: TGTGCCAGCAGTGGGCAGGGGGCGTCCGGGGAGCTGTTTTTT

clone size: NA
V gene: TRBV29-1
D gene: TRBD1
CDR3 length: 15
J gene: TRBJ2-2
CDR3 protein: CSGKRQGANTGELFF
CDR3 DNA: TGCAGCGGAAAACGACAGGGCGCGAACACCGGGGAGCTGTTTTTT

clone size: NA
V gene: TRBV5-4
D gene: TRBD2
CDR3 length: 14
J gene: TRBJ2-1
CDR3 protein: CASSLTLAENEQFF
CDR3 DNA: TGTGCCAGCAGCTTGACCCTAGCGGAAAATGAGCAGTTCTTC

clone size: NA
V gene: TRBV6-5
D gene: NA
CDR3 length: 15
J gene: TRBJ2-2
CDR3 protein: CASSSAGGIGGELFF
CDR3 DNA: TGTGCCAGCAGTTCGGCAGGGGGGATCGGCGGGGAGCTGTTTTTT

clone size: few
V gene: TRBV20-1
D gene: NA
CDR3 length: 11
J gene: TRBJ2-3
CDR3 protein: CSAVPGDTQYF
CDR3 DNA: TGCAGTGCCGTCCCAGGGGATACGCAGTATTTT

clone size: few
V gene: TRBV19
D gene: TRBD1
CDR3 length: 16
J gene: TRBJ1-1
CDR3 protein: CASSILPGQPNTEAFF
CDR3 DNA: TGTGCCAGTAGTATACTCCCGGGACAGCCAAACACTGAAGCTTTCTTT

clone size: NA
V gene: TRBV30
D gene: TRBD1
CDR3 length: 12
J gene: TRBJ1-2
CDR3 protein: CARDRGNYGYTF
CDR3 DNA: TGTGCCCGAGACAGGGGAAACTATGGCTACACCTTC

clone size: few
V gene: TRBV19
D gene: NA
CDR3 length: 13
J gene: TRBJ1-2
CDR3 protein: CASSVQADYGYTF
CDR3 DNA: TGTGCCAGTAGTGTTCAAGCGGACTATGGCTACACCTTC

clone size: NA
V gene: TRBV27
D gene: TRBD1
CDR3 length: 15
J gene: TRBJ2-5
CDR3 protein: CASRTGQGAGETQYF
CDR3 DNA: TGTGCCAGCAGAACGGGACAGGGGGCCGGAGAGACCCAGTACTTC

clone size: few
V gene: TRBV11-2
D gene: NA
CDR3 length: 15
J gene: TRBJ1-5
CDR3 protein: CASSLGSGSAQPQHF
CDR3 DNA: TGTGCCAGCAGCTTAGGGTCAGGATCCGCTCAGCCCCAGCATTTT